What follows is one T cell receptor beta chain and its context. Its specificity is unknown. Preparation of the TCRbeta library involved a method that used unique molecular identifiers. MiXCR, applied by TCRdb to the PCR reads, yields one record per CDR3 protein. The data show roughly 200,000 distinct CDR3 sequences, roughly a tenth seen once. The data originate from a study of T-cell reconstitution after alpha-beta-depleted transplantation in children. General study points: Reported findings indicate that, about two months after transplant, alpha-beta T cells came from several hundred expanded clones, which were derived from non-depleted graft cells.

CDR1 is SQVTM, CDR2 ANQGSEA, per germline. The CDR3 is 13 amino acids. V shed 5 bases, J shed 0 bases, and the junction held 2 bases outside the gene matches. Sequenced here: PBMCs, sampled before TCRalphabeta/CD19-depleted stem cell transplant. V gene TRBV29-1 combines with J gene TRBJ2-7; TRBD1 aligns across 9 bases. This clonotype was sampled from a child less than two years old with acute myeloid leukemia, due to receive a stem cell transplant. CDR3 residues: CSVYRGPSYEQYF. CDR3 coding DNA: TGCAGCGTTTACAGGGGGCCCTCCTACGAGCAGTACTTC.